A selection of T cell receptor delta chains follows, all from one sample in a study of gamma-delta chains in newborns, infants, children. TCRdb called clones anew from the reads with CATT. This sample has roughly 5,000 delta-chain clones, with 2.5% to 3.5% found just once. The sample was blood. All receptors derive from a child who was a newborn, infant or young child, either healthy, febrile or measles-vaccinated (not recorded which). Both conserved end residues are part of each CDR3.

v_gene: TRDV2; len: 14; j_gene: TRDJ1; CDR3aa: CACDTGGSVIKLIF
v_gene: TRDV2; len: 19; j_gene: TRDJ3; CDR3aa: CACDTVGDTSSWDTRQMFF
v_gene: TRDV1; len: 21; j_gene: TRDJ1; CDR3aa: CALGDRYSLGWGIRNTDKLTF
v_gene: TRDV2; len: 15; j_gene: TRDJ2; CDR3aa: CACDTVGDLTAQLFF
v_gene: TRDV2; len: 19; j_gene: TRDJ3; CDR3aa: CACDKVLGDLSWDTRQMFF
v_gene: TRDV2; len: 16; j_gene: TRDJ2; CDR3aa: CACDILGANLTAQLFF
v_gene: TRDV2; len: 19; j_gene: TRDJ3; CDR3aa: CACDKVLGDARRDTRQMFF
v_gene: TRDV2; len: 19; j_gene: TRDJ3; CDR3aa: CACDPLTGDVYWDTRQMFF
v_gene: TRDV2; len: 20; j_gene: TRDJ3; CDR3aa: CACDSRTGGYTAWDTRQMFF
v_gene: TRDV1; len: 20; j_gene: TRDJ2; CDR3aa: CALGELVLYWGIPLPAQLFF
v_gene: TRDV2; len: 21; j_gene: TRDJ3; CDR3aa: CACDTVLGDTHFSWDTRQMFF
v_gene: TRDV2; len: 17; j_gene: TRDJ3; CDR3aa: CACDTNWGTWDTRQMFF
v_gene: TRDV1; len: 21; j_gene: TRDJ2; CDR3aa: CALGEHTVLGDPSYLTAQLFF
v_gene: TRDV2; len: 19; j_gene: TRDJ3; CDR3aa: CACDDLMGDSSWDTRQMFF
v_gene: TRDV2; len: 15; j_gene: TRDJ2; CDR3aa: CACDVLGDPTAQLFF
v_gene: TRDV2; len: 18; j_gene: TRDJ3; CDR3aa: CACDTGGYYSWDTRQMFF
v_gene: TRDV2; len: 16; j_gene: TRDJ2; CDR3aa: CACDILGATLTAQLFF
v_gene: TRAV29/DV5; len: 19; j_gene: TRDJ2; CDR3aa: CAESAPKTGGRSLTAKLFF
v_gene: TRDV2; len: 18; j_gene: TRDJ3; CDR3aa: CACDTVGDTGWDTRQMFF
v_gene: TRDV2; len: 21; j_gene: TRDJ3; CDR3aa: CACDTYWGILRSSWDTRQMFF
v_gene: TRDV2; len: 18; j_gene: TRDJ3; CDR3aa: CACGTVLGDSWDTRQMFF
v_gene: TRDV1; len: 21; j_gene: TRDJ1; CDR3aa: CALGEGFLLSRTGGDTDKLIF
v_gene: TRDV1; len: 15; j_gene: TRDJ1; CDR3aa: CALGNYSLWGYKLIF
v_gene: TRDV2; len: 18; j_gene: TRDJ2; CDR3aa: CACVRTGGYAKGTAQLFF
v_gene: TRDV2; len: 18; j_gene: TRDJ3; CDR3aa: CACDTLGVSSWDTRQMFF
v_gene: TRAV29/DV5; len: 17; j_gene: TRDJ3; CDR3aa: CAASARGIAWDTRQMFF
v_gene: TRDV2; len: 20; j_gene: TRDJ3; CDR3aa: CACDPLVLGDTPWDTRQMFF
v_gene: TRDV2; len: 15; j_gene: TRDJ2; CDR3aa: CACDVLGALTAHLFF
v_gene: TRDV2; len: 19; j_gene: TRDJ2; CDR3aa: CACDTVAGGIPALTAQLFF
v_gene: TRDV2; len: 17; j_gene: TRDJ1; CDR3aa: CACDTGLGGRPFDKLIF
v_gene: TRDV2; len: 18; j_gene: TRDJ3; CDR3aa: CACDLLGDRSWDTRQMFF
v_gene: TRDV2; len: 16; j_gene: TRDJ3; CDR3aa: CACDGISSWDTRQMFF
v_gene: TRDV3; len: 18; j_gene: TRDJ3; CDR3aa: CASRGRGMSSWDTRQMFF
v_gene: TRDV2; len: 19; j_gene: TRDJ3; CDR3aa: CACDATGGRGSWGARQMFF
v_gene: TRDV1; len: 11; j_gene: TRDJ1; CDR3aa: CALGEFYKLIF
v_gene: TRDV2; len: 19; j_gene: TRDJ3; CDR3aa: CACDMRAGDMPWDTRQMFF
v_gene: TRDV2; len: 16; j_gene: TRDJ3; CDR3aa: CACDWGFSWDTRQMFF
v_gene: TRDV2; len: 19; j_gene: TRDJ2; CDR3aa: CACDPMMSTGGALTAQLFF
v_gene: TRDV1; len: 17; j_gene: TRDJ2; CDR3aa: CALGVGLGVPPTAQLFF
v_gene: TRDV1; len: 21; j_gene: TRDJ2; CDR3aa: CALGEGVLLWPGGYQTAQLFF
v_gene: TRDV1; len: 19; j_gene: TRDJ1; CDR3aa: CALGFLLSGGLGYTDKLTF
v_gene: TRDV3; len: 24; j_gene: TRDJ3; CDR3aa: CAFGGLRPNLGDAKWSWDTRQMFF
v_gene: TRDV2; len: 21; j_gene: TRDJ3; CDR3aa: CACDTVFPGGESSWDTRQMFF
v_gene: TRDV2; len: 20; j_gene: TRDJ3; CDR3aa: CACDSVRTGVYDWDTRQMFF
v_gene: TRDV2; len: 20; j_gene: TRDJ3; CDR3aa: CACDTVLWGMSSWDTRQMFF
v_gene: TRDV1; len: 19; j_gene: TRDJ2; CDR3aa: CALGETILLGDTLTARLFF
v_gene: TRDV2; len: 14; j_gene: TRDJ1; CDR3aa: CACDTWGIRDKLIF